This T cell receptor (beta chain) was obtained from a study of a mutant IDH1 vaccine in newly diagnosed glioma. Study-level background: At week 47 came visit V13, while visit V12 had come at week 35.

The repertoire was sequenced with immunoSEQ multiplex PCR; TCRdb's copy has only in-frame clones and lacks some. The sample holds 58,000 or so clones, 70% to 90% seen once. As to time point: week 35, safety follow-up. Vaccine doses each comprised 300 ug of mutant IDH1 20-mer peptide, with topical imiquimod. The donors had new WHO grade 3 or 4 astrocytomas; these were IDH1-mutant and ATRX-lost. Notes on this clone: Its antigen is not identified.

The source material was PBMCs, sampled from a glioma patient whose treatment included an IDH1 peptide vaccine. The clonotype comes from a middle-aged man with glioma.

The CDR3 nucleotides are TGTGCCAGCGGGGACCGTGTCGGGGCTGAAGCTTTCTTT. It encodes CASGDRVGAEAFF. The chain uses TRBV11-2 and TRBJ1-1, with TRBD1 as a possible D gene (5 bases). CDR1 is SGHAT and CDR2 is FQNNGV in the germline V gene. V was clipped by 8 bases and J by 6 bases, with 16 bases between them. The CDR3 is made up of 13 amino acids.